One and the same sample provided the 14 T cell receptor beta chains below, sequenced in a study of OX40 agonist ivuxolimab in advanced cancers. Assay: immunoSEQ multiplex PCR; the TCRdb copy retains only in-frame clones and omits some. The sample holds just over 90,000 clones, approximately 89% seen once. Material: CD4+ or CD8+ T cells sorted from blood, obtained in a trial of the OX40 agonist ivuxolimab. Receptors were obtained from an adult with an advanced solid tumor such as melanoma, head and neck, liver or kidney cancer.

The chain employs TRBV6-5 and TRBJ2-5, with 10 bases identical to TRBD1. The J segment lost 9 bases and the V segment lost 4 bases, leaving 5 bases of the junction unmatched. The CDR3 loop spans 13 amino acids. The germline V gene encodes CDR1 MNHEY and CDR2 SVGAGI. CDR3 in amino acids: CASSSDRGQAQYF. The CDR3 DNA reads as TGTGCCAGCAGTTCAGACAGGGGGCAGGCCCAGTACTTC.

The V gene is TRBV19, the J gene TRBJ2-5, with TRBD1 as a possible D gene (5 bases). CDR1 LNHDA and CDR2 SQIVND come from the germline V gene (reference sequence). This CDR3 contains 16 residues. V was pared by 3 bases and J by 5 bases, with 19 bases between. The CDR3 coding sequence is TGTGCCAGTAGTATGTCAAGCGCAGGACATCTGGAGACCCAGTACTTC. It specifies CASSMSSAGHLETQYF.

The chain carries TRBV15 and TRBJ2-3; 13 nucleotides line up with TRBD2. Unmatched junction bases numbered 6, after V lost 5 bases and J lost 1 base. Germline CDR1 reads LNHNV; CDR2 reads YYDKDF (reference sequence). The CDR3 consists of 17 residues. DNA of the CDR3: TGTGCCACCAGCCGTCCCGGGACTAGCGGGGGCACAGATACGCAGTATTTT. Translating gives CATSRPGTSGGTDTQYF.

This clone was observed a single time. The chain links TRBV9 to TRBJ2-1; 15 bases are shared with TRBD2. Germline CDR1 reads SGDLS; CDR2 reads YYNGEE. Germline trimming cut 0 bases from V and 10 bases from J; bases unmatched to any gene: 14. The CDR3 covers 19 residues. CDR3 sequence: CASSVEGLAGGASQWEQFF. For the CDR3, the DNA is TGTGCCAGCAGCGTAGAGGGACTAGCGGGAGGCGCGTCACAATGGGAGCAGTTCTTC. Variable domain in full (rest from reference TRBV9 and TRBJ2-1): DSGVTQTPKHLITATGQRVTLRCSPRSGDLSVYWYQQSLDQGLQFLIQYYNGEERAKGNILERFSAQQFPDLHSELNLSSLELGDSALYFCASSVEGLAGGASQWEQFFGPGTRLTVL.

The CDR3: CASSGGRGRREQFF. The CDR3 DNA is TGTGCCAGCAGCGGGGGCCGGGGGCGGAGGGAGCAGTTCTTC. The J gene is TRBJ2-1, the V gene TRBV9; either TRBD1 or TRBD2 may fit D (6 bases each). The V gene's germline CDR1 is SGDLS and CDR2 YYNGEE. V shed 3 bases and J shed 10 bases, with 17 bases lying between them. The CDR3 extends over 14 amino acids.

The chain carries TRBV29-1 and TRBJ2-1, with 9 bases that match TRBD2. V lost 4 bases to trimming and J lost 4 bases; unmatched junction nucleotides: 5. The CDR3 is made up of 14 amino acids. Germline V gene data show CDR1 as SQVTM and CDR2 as ANQGSEA. For the CDR3, the DNA is TGCAGCGTTGTGGGACTAGCCTCGTACAATGAGCAGTTCTTC. Translation: CSVVGLASYNEQFF.

Here the CDR3 reads CASSRTTGGDQPQHF. In DNA form, the CDR3 reads TGCGCCAGCAGCCGCACTACAGGGGGCGATCAGCCCCAGCATTTT. The chain uses TRBV4-3 and TRBJ1-5; 9 bases match TRBD1. CDR3 length: 15 amino acids. The V segment lost 4 bases and the J segment 5 bases; nucleotides outside the gene matches: 6. Per the germline V gene, CDR1 is LGHNA and CDR2 is YSLEER.

J is TRBJ1-2 and V is TRBV9; perhaps TRBD1 as D (5 bases). CDR3 length equals 14 residues. V was clipped by 4 bases and J by 0 bases, with 10 bases between them. Germline V gene lookup returns CDR1 SGDLS and CDR2 YYNGEE. The CDR3 nucleotides are TGTGCCAGCAGCCAAGACAGTCCTAACTATGGCTACACCTTC. Residues: CASSQDSPNYGYTF. Full variable domain (remainder filled in from reference TRBV9 and TRBJ1-2): DSGVTQTPKHLITATGQRVTLRCSPRSGDLSVYWYQQSLDQGLQFLIQYYNGEERAKGNILERFSAQQFPDLHSELNLSSLELGDSALYFCASSQDSPNYGYTFGSGTRLTVV.

This clone was detected only once. J is TRBJ1-2 and V is TRBV23-1; D gene ambiguous. TRBV23-1 is recorded as an ORF, its role being uncertain. V dropped 1 base and J dropped 8 bases, with 8 bases sitting between them. CDR3 size: 12 residues. The CDR3 protein is CASSQYERGYTF. The CDR3 DNA is TGCGCCAGCAGTCAATACGAGAGAGGCTACACCTTC.

The V and J genes are TRBV10-3 and TRBJ1-2, with D uncertain. This CDR3 is 13 amino acids long. CDR1 ENHRY and CDR2 SYGVKD come from the germline V gene. Trimming stripped 3 bases from V and 4 bases from J, with 9 bases between. The CDR3 spells CAISESLGYGYTF. CDR3 sequence (DNA): TGTGCCATCAGTGAAAGCCTCGGCTATGGCTACACCTTC.

The V gene is TRBV28, the J gene TRBJ1-1; TRBD1 aligns across 9 bases. The CDR3 runs to 16 residues. The germline CDR1 and CDR2 sequences are MDHEN and SYDVKM. Trimming took 6 bases from V and 0 from J; bases not matched to a gene: 8. The CDR3: CASSRDRVSVNTEAFF. Written as DNA, the CDR3 is TGTGCCAGCAGCCGGGACAGGGTATCAGTGAACACTGAAGCTTTCTTT.

V and J are TRBV4-1 and TRBJ2-2; 8 bases align to TRBD2. V was pared by 4 bases and J by 3 bases, with 7 bases of the junction left unmatched. The CDR3 totals 16 residues. Germline lookup yields CDR1 MGHRA and CDR2 YSYEKL. CDR3 sequence: CASSPGRGGHTGELFF. For the CDR3, the DNA is TGCGCCAGCAGCCCCGGGAGGGGCGGCCACACCGGGGAGCTGTTTTTT.

Notes on this clone: The identical CDR3 is also encoded by other nucleotide sequences in the sample. V is TRBV30 and J is TRBJ1-2; a possible D gene is TRBD1 (5 bases). Trimming cost V 1 base and J 4 bases, with 7 bases left between them. The V gene's germline CDR1 is GTSNPN and CDR2 SVGIG (reference sequence). This CDR3 has 12 amino acids. The CDR3 spells CAWSGGFYGYTF. The CDR3 nucleotides read TGTGCCTGGAGTGGGGGGTTCTATGGCTACACCTTC.

The chain uses TRBV6-6 and TRBJ2-3, with TRBD1 matching 8 bases. This CDR3 is 16 amino acids long. The V segment lost 6 bases and the J segment 6 bases; nucleotides outside the gene matches: 14. Germline-derived CDR1 and CDR2 are MNHNY and SVGAGI (reference sequence). Here the CDR3 DNA reads TGTGCCAGCAGACTCGGGACAGGAGCACCCCTGGATACGCAGTATTTT. Translating it yields CASRLGTGAPLDTQYF.